This TCR beta chain is from a study of T cell responses to AZD1222 COVID-19 vaccine. On this clone: As yet, its antigen is unknown.

Clones were read by immunoSEQ multiplex PCR, and TCRdb kept only the in-frame ones, dropping some. This sample carries tens of thousands of clones, about 78% of them seen once, and the ten largest clones take less than 50%. Germline V gene lookup returns CDR1 SNHLY and CDR2 FYNNEI. The length of the CDR3 is 15 residues. The J segment lost 8 bases and the V segment lost 1 base, leaving 7 bases of the junction unmatched. Points from the study as a whole: At 160-218 and 743-854, vaccine-associated CD4 TCRs were dominant, and they spanned spike. Among the donors, most were white British and more were female, and clonal diversity was possibly underestimated. There were repertoire samples only from the period after the peak T cell response.

The rearrangement uses TRBV2 and TRBJ2-2; 7 nucleotides align to TRBD2. This clonotype was obtained from an adult who received the AZD1222 COVID-19 vaccine. The sequenced sample was peripheral blood, obtained 28 days after the second AZD1222 dose. CDR3 DNA sequence: TGTGCCAGCAGTGAAGAAGCGGGGCCGCGAGGGGAGCTGTTTTTT. Its translation: CASSEEAGPRGELFF.